Shown below are 4 T cell receptor beta chains from a single sample sequenced in a study of blood T cell repertoires in COVID-19. Clones were read by immunoSEQ multiplex PCR, and TCRdb kept only the in-frame ones, dropping some. The sample records some 150,000 clones, around 78% being singletons. The specimen was PBMCs or T cells enriched from blood (not recorded which). Every receptor here comes from a woman aged 45 to 65 who had recovered from COVID-19.

The gene calls are TRBV28 and TRBJ1-4; 7 nucleotides line up with TRBD1. Germline V lookup: CDR1 MDHEN, CDR2 SYDVKM. This CDR3 comprises 14 residues. V was clipped by 5 bases and J by 8 bases; unmatched bases: 8. CDR3 DNA: TGTGCCAGCAGTAGGACAGGCAATTGGGAAAAACTGTTTTTT. Residues: CASSRTGNWEKLFF.

A single count supports this clone. V gene TRBV5-1 combines with J gene TRBJ1-1; 8 bases are a match to TRBD1. The CDR3 is 15 residues long. Germline V gene lookup returns CDR1 SGHRS and CDR2 YFSETQ. Trimming took 6 bases from V and 6 from J; bases not matched to a gene: 13. The CDR3 DNA reads as TGCGCCAGCAAACCCCGTCAGGGGGCCGACGCTGAAGCTTTCTTT. Its translation: CASKPRQGADAEAFF. The whole variable domain, filled in from reference TRBV5-1 and TRBJ1-1, reads KAGVTQTPRYLIKTRGQQVTLSCSPISGHRSVSWYQQTPGQGLQFLFEYFSETQRNKGNFPGRFSGRQFSNSRSEMNVSTLELGDSALYLCASKPRQGADAEAFFGQGTRLTVV.

This chain links TRBV12-3 or TRBV12-4 with TRBJ2-7, with TRBD1 as a possible D gene (5 bases). V was clipped by 6 bases and J by 3 bases, with 9 bases between them. The CDR3 runs 12 residues. CDR3 amino acids: CASRATVYEQYV. The DNA for the CDR3 is TGTGCCAGCAGAGCGACAGTCTACGAGCAGTACGTC.

This chain connects TRBV11-3 to TRBJ2-1; 11 bases agree with TRBD2. The CDR3 contains 17 residues. The V gene end was trimmed by 5 bases and the J gene end by 0 bases; junction bases not matched to a gene: 6. Looked up from germline, CDR1 is SGHNT and CDR2 is YENEEA. The CDR3 DNA reads TGTGCCAGCAGCCCTAGACTAGCGGGGATCTCCTACAATGAGCAGTTCTTC. As protein: CASSPRLAGISYNEQFF.